This entry concerns a single T cell receptor (beta chain). The germline gene is not matched at one end of the junction; a read error may be the cause. The sample comes from a study of blood T cell repertoires in COVID-19. Study background: The United States, Italy and Spain provided the acute and convalescent COVID-19 samples. The analysed material was cDNA or gDNA that came from T cells, B-cell-depleted T cells, or PBMCs.

Those enrolled, adults aged about 18 to 89 years, came from roughly 23 US areas. Participant-given clinical history determined each cohort assignment. Produced via immunoSEQ multiplex PCR; TCRdb's table is partial and in-frame only. The table shows roughly 240,000 clones, with 83% occurring only once. The CDR3 extends over 13 amino acids. CDR1 and CDR2 (germline): SSHAT, FNYEAQ (reference sequence). The sequenced sample consisted of PBMCs or T cells enriched from blood (not recorded which). The chain links TRBV7-7 to TRBJ1-5, with a weak D call TRBD1 (5 bases). This TCR came from a woman aged 40 to 55 who had been exposed to COVID-19. The CDR3 bases are TGTGCTAGCAGCCGCTCCCGGGGGCAGCCCCAGCATTTT. Protein: CASSRSRGQPQHF.